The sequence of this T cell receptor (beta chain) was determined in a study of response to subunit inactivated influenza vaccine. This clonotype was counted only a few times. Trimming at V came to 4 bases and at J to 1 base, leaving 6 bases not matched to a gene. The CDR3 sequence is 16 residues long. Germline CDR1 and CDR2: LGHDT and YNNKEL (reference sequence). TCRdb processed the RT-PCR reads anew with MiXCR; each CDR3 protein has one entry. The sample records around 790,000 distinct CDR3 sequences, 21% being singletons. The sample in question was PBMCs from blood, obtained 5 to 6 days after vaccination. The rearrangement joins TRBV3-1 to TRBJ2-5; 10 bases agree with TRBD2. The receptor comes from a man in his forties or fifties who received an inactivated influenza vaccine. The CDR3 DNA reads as TGTGCCAGCAGCCGCGGACTAGCGGCACTCCAAGAGACCCAGTACTTC. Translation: CASSRGLAALQETQYF.